Listed here are 27 T cell receptor beta chains from one sample, sequenced in a study of T cells in women clearing cervical HPV infection. Sequenced by immunoSEQ multiplex PCR; TCRdb stores in-frame clones only, minus some. The sample table includes fewer than 50,000 clones. Source material: blood buffy coat. The origin of the receptors is a woman aged 18 to 69 with a cervical HPV16 infection that either progressed to CIN3+ or cleared (not recorded which).

In regard to this clone: The CDR3 goes on 3 residues after the read ends, and that part is filled in from the germline J gene. This chain uses TRBV7-2 with TRBJ2-7; D is ambiguous. From germline, CDR1 is SGHTA and CDR2 FQGNSA. V lost 5 bases, J lost 4 bases, and 12 bases lay in between. The CDR3 loop spans 13 amino acids. The CDR3 bases that were read are TGTGCCAGCAGCGCACTCTCCCCTTACGAG. Amino acids: CASSALSPYE. The entire CDR3 protein reads CASSALSPYEQYF.

Points on this clone: The read terminates 3 residues ahead of where the CDR3 ends, so the germline J gene completes it. The V call is TRBV30, the J call TRBJ1-1; TRBD1 matches 11 bases. The junction had 7 bases not matched to a gene; V was cut back by 3 bases and J by 7 bases. The germline CDR1 and CDR2 sequences are GTSNPN and SVGIG (reference sequence). This CDR3 has 14 residues. The chain's CDR3 is CAWRAGQGAHEAFF. The CDR3 bases that were read are TGTGCCTGGAGGGCCGGACAGGGGGCCCATGAA.

The sequenced part of the CDR3 DNA is TGTGCCAGCAACCCAGGACAGGCCAACACTGAA. Translation gives CASNPGQANTE. The CDR3 as a whole reads CASNPGQANTEAFF. The genes are TRBV11-3 and TRBJ1-1; TRBD1 matches at 7 bases. Coverage ceases 3 residues before the CDR3 finishes, and the germline J gene fills in the end. CDR1 and CDR2 from the germline V gene are SGHNT and YENEEA. CDR3 length: 14 residues. V dropped 7 bases and J dropped 2; count of bases not matched to a gene: 7.

Remarks on this clone: The read ends 3 residues early relative to the CDR3; the germline J gene fills the gap. This rearrangement joins TRBV6-1 to TRBJ2-5; TRBD1 aligns across 8 bases. After removal of 2 bases from V and 1 base from J, the junction contained 0 bases not matched to a gene. In germline, CDR1 is MNHNS, CDR2 SASEGT. The CDR3 is 14 residues long. The DNA read from the CDR3 is TGTGCCAGCAGTGAAACAGGGGGCCAAGAGACC. Protein product: CASSETGGQET. The CDR3 as a whole reads CASSETGGQETQYF.

A remark on this clone: The read gets to within 3 residues of the CDR3 end, and the germline J gene fills in the rest. The chain couples TRBV28 to TRBJ2-6; D remains unclear. The CDR3 loop spans 15 amino acids. CDR1 and CDR2 (germline): MDHEN, SYDVKM. V was trimmed by 1 base and J by 2 bases, leaving 6 bases between them. CDR3 sequence reads: CASSLSGTGANVLTF. CDR3 bases read: TGTGCCAGCAGTTTATCAGGTACTGGGGCCAACGTC. Filled out from reference TRBV28 and TRBJ2-6, the complete variable domain reads DVKVTQSSRYLVKRTGEKVFLECVQDMDHENMFWYRQDPGLGLRLIYFSYDVKMKEKGDIPEGYSVSREKKERFSLILESASTNQTSMYLCASSLSGTGANVLTFGAGSRLTVL.

As to this clone: Read sequence stops 3 residues before the CDR3 end, and the germline J gene provides the missing end. The chain links TRBV20-1 to TRBJ2-3, with a possible D match to TRBD1 (6 bases). Trimming cost V 3 bases and J 6 bases, with 22 bases left between them. This CDR3 spans 16 amino acids. Germline V CDR1 and CDR2: DFQATT, SNEGSKA (reference sequence). Incomplete CDR3 DNA: TGCAGTGCTAGGGTCCCGGGACACCTCTTTATGGATACG. This gives the protein CSARVPGHLFMDT. The whole CDR3 protein reads CSARVPGHLFMDTQYF.

A remark on this clone: The read ends 3 residues before the CDR3 terminus; that terminus is restored from the germline J gene. V gene TRBV18 combines with J gene TRBJ1-2, with TRBD1 as a possible D gene (5 bases). Germline loops: CDR1 KGHSH, CDR2 LQKENI. The CDR3 has 14 amino acids. Incomplete CDR3 DNA: TGTGCCAGCTCACCCATTCGACAAAAGGGGGGC. Protein sequence: CASSPIRQKGG. The whole CDR3 protein reads CASSPIRQKGGYTF.

Regarding this clone: From the germline J gene comes the end of the CDR3, since the read stops 3 residues before it. V usage is TRBV7-8 and J usage is TRBJ1-1; no clear D gene. The CDR3 extends over 13 amino acids. Germline V lookup: CDR1 SGHVS, CDR2 FQNEAQ. The ends were cut back, 1 base at V and 1 base at J, with 4 bases in the middle. CDR3 loop: CASSLGQNTEAFF. Partial CDR3 DNA: TGTGCCAGCAGCTTAGGGCAGAACACTGAA.

About this clone itself: The read falls 3 residues short of the CDR3 end, and the missing part is taken from the germline J gene. The chain carries TRBV6-2 or TRBV6-3 and TRBJ2-4, with D perhaps matching TRBD1 (7 bases). Trimming left V 6 bases short and J 0 bases short, with 15 bases between. The CDR3 loop spans 16 amino acids. CDR1 and CDR2 (germline): MNHEY, SVGEGT. CDR3 DNA (partial): TGTGCCAGCAGCCCCGCAGGGGGGCAAGCCAAAAACATT. It is translated as CASSPAGGQAKNI. Given in full, the CDR3 is CASSPAGGQAKNIQYF.

Comment on this clone: The read finishes 3 residues shy of the CDR3 end, and the germline J gene is used to complete it. The chain is built from TRBV18 and TRBJ2-4; the D gene is possibly TRBD1 (6 bases). CDR1 is KGHSH and CDR2 is LQKENI in the germline V gene. CDR3 size: 14 residues. CDR3 protein: CASSNSTYRAGQYF. The CDR3 bases that were read are TGTGCCAGCTCAAATAGTACTTACAGGGCTGGT.

As to this clone: The read terminates 3 residues ahead of where the CDR3 ends, so the germline J gene completes it. The chain couples TRBV20-1 to TRBJ2-1; 10 bases map to TRBD1. J lost 7 bases, V lost 1 base, and 4 bases had no gene match. Germline V gives CDR1 DFQATT, CDR2 SNEGSKA (reference sequence). The CDR3 runs 14 residues. The CDR3 DNA, read in part, is TGCAGTGCTAGAGCCGTGGACAGGGGGAATGAG. Encoded protein: CSARAVDRGNE. The complete CDR3 reads CSARAVDRGNEQFF.

To note about this clone: The observed sequence ends 3 residues before the CDR3 terminus, with the missing tail filled in from the germline J gene. The rearrangement links TRBV20-1 to TRBJ1-2; D is possibly TRBD1 (5 bases). Germline V gene sequence: CDR1 DFQATT, CDR2 SNEGSKA (reference sequence). Trimming took 3 bases from V and 0 from J, leaving 8 bases between them. The CDR3 has 13 residues. The CDR3 region is CSARDMTNYGYTF. The part of the CDR3 DNA that was read is TGCAGTGCTAGGGACATGACTAACTATGGC.

Details on this clone: Sequencing ends 3 residues short of the CDR3 end; the germline J gene provides the rest. The chain recombines TRBV20-1 with TRBJ2-3; TRBD2 matches 12 bases. In germline, CDR1 is DFQATT, CDR2 SNEGSKA (reference sequence). The junction had 6 bases not matched to a gene; V was cut back by 4 bases and J by 4 bases. This CDR3 has 15 amino acids. The DNA read from the CDR3 is TGCAGTGCTACAATACTAGCGGGAGGCCCAGATACG. Translated: CSATILAGGPDT. The CDR3, in full, reads CSATILAGGPDTQYF.

About this clone: The missing CDR3 end, 3 residues past where the read stops, is filled in from the germline J gene. This rearrangement joins TRBV20-1 to TRBJ2-7; D is perhaps TRBD2 (6 bases). V lost 6 bases and J lost 2, with 17 bases in between. The germline CDR1 and CDR2 sequences are DFQATT and SNEGSKA (reference sequence). The CDR3 totals 14 residues. The sequenced CDR3 bases are TGCAGTGCCACACTTCTAGCGAATCCCTACGAG. Its translation is CSATLLANPYE. The CDR3 as a whole reads CSATLLANPYEQYF.

Details on this clone: Coverage ceases 3 residues before the CDR3 finishes, and the germline J gene fills in the end. This rearrangement joins TRBV11-2 to TRBJ1-1; maybe TRBD1 (6 bases). Germline assignment: CDR1 SGHAT and CDR2 FQNNGV. The CDR3 consists of 13 residues. CDR3 DNA, as far as it was read: TGTGCCAGCAGCTTAGGAAACAGGGTGGGG. It codes for CASSLGNRVG. The complete CDR3 protein is CASSLGNRVGAFF.

On this clone itself: The CDR3 goes on 3 residues after the read ends, and that part is filled in from the germline J gene. The chain joins TRBV11-2 to TRBJ1-6; D gene uncertain. This CDR3 is built from 12 residues. CDR1 is SGHAT and CDR2 is FQNNGV in the germline V gene. Incomplete CDR3 DNA: TGTGCCAGCAGCGTCGGTAGGGCCCCC. Translated: CASSVGRAP. The CDR3 in full is CASSVGRAPLHF. Complete variable domain (other parts from reference TRBV11-2 and TRBJ1-6): EAGVAQSPRYKIIEKRQSVAFWCNPISGHATLYWYQQILGQGPKLLIQFQNNGVVDDSQLPKDRFSAERLKGVDSTLKIQPAKLEDSAVYLCASSVGRAPLHFGNGTRLTVT.

In the case of this clone: From the germline J gene comes the end of the CDR3, since the read stops 3 residues before it. The chain is built from TRBV18 and TRBJ1-5, with D perhaps TRBD1 (6 bases). The CDR3 spans 14 residues. CDR1 is KGHSH, CDR2 LQKENI, per germline. Trimming took off 6 bases at V and 4 bases at J, with 13 bases between the two ends. CDR3 sequence: CASSGAQGNQPQHF. The CDR3 DNA, read in part, is TGTGCCAGCTCGGGGGCACAGGGTAATCAGCCC.

Worth noting for this clone: Read coverage stops 3 residues before the CDR3 terminus; the germline J gene supplies the remainder. The genes are TRBV2 and TRBJ1-1; a weak D match, TRBD1 (6 bases). This CDR3 has 12 amino acids. With 11 bases removed from V and 4 bases from J, the gap between germline ends came to 14 bases. From germline, CDR1 is SNHLY and CDR2 FYNNEI. This CDR3 reads CAGAGEGTEAFF. The DNA read from the CDR3 is TGTGCCGGAGCAGGGGAGGGCACTGAA.

To note about this clone: The read finishes 3 residues shy of the CDR3 end, and the germline J gene is used to complete it. This chain links TRBV5-1 with TRBJ1-3, with D possibly matching TRBD1 (5 bases). Looked up from germline, CDR1 is SGHRS and CDR2 is YFSETQ. The CDR3 runs to 17 residues. V was shortened by 0 bases and J by 0 bases, with 13 bases between the two germline ends. This chain's CDR3 is CASSLAVGGLSGNTIYF. Partial CDR3 DNA: TGCGCCAGCAGCTTGGCCGTCGGGGGACTCTCTGGAAACACC.

Notes on this clone: Read data end 3 residues before the CDR3 end; the end is taken from the germline J gene. The J gene is TRBJ2-2, the V gene TRBV7-3, with a possible D match to TRBD2 (5 bases). The CDR3 loop spans 13 amino acids. Trimming pared 6 bases from V and 5 bases from J, leaving 10 bases between. Germline values: CDR1 SGHTA, CDR2 FQGTGA. The covered CDR3 bases are TGTGCCAGCAGGTTCTCGGGGACCGGGGAG. Protein: CASRFSGTGE. The entire CDR3 protein reads CASRFSGTGELFF.

A note on this clone: With the read ending 3 residues before the CDR3 end, the germline J gene is used to fill in that end. The chain carries TRBV5-6 and TRBJ1-5; no reliable D call. V was pared by 1 base and J by 4 bases, with 12 bases between. Per germline, CDR1 SGHDT and CDR2 YYEEEE. The CDR3 is 15 residues long. The DNA read from the CDR3 is TGTGCCAGCAGCTTGCTGACTGCGGGGAATCAGCCC. Amino acid sequence: CASSLLTAGNQP. The entire CDR3 protein reads CASSLLTAGNQPQHF.

Of note for this clone: Additional DNA sequences in this sample encode the identical CDR3. CDR3 DNA (partial): TGTGCCAGCGACCCTTCCAGGGGACAATCTGGC. Protein product: CASDPSRGQSG. The CDR3, in full, reads CASDPSRGQSGYTF. This rearrangement joins TRBV5-5 to TRBJ1-2; D possibly corresponds to TRBD1 (6 bases). The DNA ends 3 residues before the CDR3 does, and the rest of the CDR3 is filled in from the germline J gene. The germline V gene encodes CDR1 SGHKS and CDR2 YYEKEE (reference sequence). The CDR3 loop spans 14 amino acids. Trimming left V 7 bases short and J 7 bases short, with 20 bases between.

In the case of this clone: The sample holds other DNA sequences that translate to the same CDR3. Here the CDR3 reads CASSRDRGPGELFF. Incomplete CDR3 DNA: TGTGCCAGCAGCAGGGACAGGGGCCCCGGGGAG. The chain carries TRBV28 and TRBJ2-2, with TRBD1 identical over 10 bases. Read coverage stops 3 residues before the CDR3 terminus; the germline J gene supplies the remainder. Unmatched junction bases numbered 4, after V lost 6 bases and J lost 6 bases. The CDR3 spans 14 residues. CDR1 is MDHEN, CDR2 SYDVKM, per germline.

On this clone itself: The sequence runs out 3 residues before the end of the CDR3; the remainder is reconstructed from the germline J gene. The chain carries TRBV20-1 and TRBJ1-5, with unresolved D. This CDR3 spans 12 amino acids. The germline V gene encodes CDR1 DFQATT and CDR2 SNEGSKA (reference sequence). V lost 3 bases and J lost 1, with 4 bases in between. The sequenced part of the CDR3 DNA is TGCAGTGCTAGTCTCAGCAATCAGCCC. Translation: CSASLSNQP. The whole CDR3 protein reads CSASLSNQPQHF.

As to this clone: The sequence runs out 3 residues before the end of the CDR3; the remainder is reconstructed from the germline J gene. The V gene is TRBV6-2 or TRBV6-3, the J gene TRBJ2-7; 8 positions agree with TRBD2. V was pared by 8 bases and J by 6 bases, with 12 bases of the junction left unmatched. CDR1 and CDR2 (germline): MNHEY, SVGEGT. The CDR3 runs to 14 residues. The CDR3 sequence: CASGPGTRTGEQYF. The covered CDR3 bases are TGTGCCAGCGGTCCCGGGACTAGGACTGGCGAG.

Remarks on this clone: The read ends 3 residues shy of where the CDR3 ends; the end is completed using the germline J gene. This rearrangement joins TRBV5-1 to TRBJ1-3; 10 positions agree with TRBD1. This CDR3 contains 14 residues. CDR1 and CDR2 (germline): SGHRS, YFSETQ. Trimming at V came to 4 bases and at J to 7 bases, leaving 5 bases not matched to a gene. CDR3 in amino acids: CASSIGTGENTIYF. The DNA read from the CDR3 is TGCGCCAGCAGCATAGGGACAGGGGAGAACACC. Full variable domain (missing parts from reference TRBV5-1 and TRBJ1-3): KAGVTQTPRYLIKTRGQQVTLSCSPISGHRSVSWYQQTPGQGLQFLFEYFSETQRNKGNFPGRFSGRQFSNSRSEMNVSTLELGDSALYLCASSIGTGENTIYFGEGSWLTVV.

As to this clone: The read finishes 3 residues shy of the CDR3 end, and the germline J gene is used to complete it. This chain joins TRBV20-1 and TRBJ2-1, with 9 bases matching TRBD2. V lost 6 bases and J lost 4; bases outside the gene matches: 10. The CDR3 is 15 residues long. Germline CDR1 DFQATT, CDR2 SNEGSKA (reference sequence). The CDR3 bases that were read are TGCAGTGCCCTGTCGCTAGCGGGGACTTACAATGAG. Protein sequence: CSALSLAGTYNE. The CDR3 in full is CSALSLAGTYNEQFF.